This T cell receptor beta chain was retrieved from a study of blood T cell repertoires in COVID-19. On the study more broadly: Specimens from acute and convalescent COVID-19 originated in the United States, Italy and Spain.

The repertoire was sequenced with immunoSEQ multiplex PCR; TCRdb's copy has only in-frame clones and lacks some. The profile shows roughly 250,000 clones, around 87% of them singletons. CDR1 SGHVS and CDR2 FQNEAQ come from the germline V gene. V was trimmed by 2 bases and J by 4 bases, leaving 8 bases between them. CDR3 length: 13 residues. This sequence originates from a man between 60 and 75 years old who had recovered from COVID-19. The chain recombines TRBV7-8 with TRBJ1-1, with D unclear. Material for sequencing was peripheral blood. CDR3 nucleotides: TGTGCCAGCAGCTTATCCCAATTCACTGAAGCTTTCTTT. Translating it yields CASSLSQFTEAFF.